This passage covers 13 T cell receptor beta chains from one sample sequenced in a study of cytomegalovirus exposure and HLA in healthy donors. PCR used 60 Vbeta primers and 13 Jbeta primers. Assay used: immunoSEQ multiplex PCR; TCRdb lists only in-frame clones, some missing. This table holds about 130,000 clones, around 75% found once. The sample was PBMCs. All receptors derive from a man in his fifties or sixties in good health and CMV-seropositive.

As DNA, the CDR3 is TGTGCCAGCAGTCCAGACAGGGCGAGAGGAGAGACCCAGTACTTC. Protein sequence: CASSPDRARGETQYF. The rearrangement joins TRBV6-5 to TRBJ2-5; the match to TRBD1 covers 7 bases. The germline V gene encodes CDR1 MNHEY and CDR2 SVGAGI. The CDR3 extends over 15 amino acids. The V segment lost 5 bases and the J segment 4 bases; nucleotides outside the gene matches: 10.

As for this clone: At one boundary the junction diverges from the germline segment, which might be a read error. V gene TRBV4-1 combines with J gene TRBJ2-3; 13 nucleotides line up with TRBD2. This CDR3 is 16 amino acids long. CDR1 and CDR2 (germline): MGHRA, YSYEKL. As DNA, the CDR3 is TGCGCCAGCAGCCAACGCCCCGGACTAGCGGGGGATTTGCCTGGATTT. As protein: CASSQRPGLAGDLPGF.

DNA of the CDR3: TGTGCCAGCAGTCGCGTTCGTGGGGGGCAGCCCCAGCATTTT. Translating it yields CASSRVRGGQPQHF. This chain links TRBV28 with TRBJ1-5; D is perhaps TRBD1 (5 bases). The germline V gene encodes CDR1 MDHEN and CDR2 SYDVKM. This CDR3 has 14 amino acids. V shed 5 bases and J shed 7 bases, with 15 bases lying between them.

As concerns this clone: In the same sample, other DNA sequences code for this CDR3. V is TRBV7-9 and J is TRBJ1-6; no definite D call. This CDR3 is built from 13 residues. CDR1 SEHNR and CDR2 FQNEAQ come from the germline V gene (reference sequence). Trimming left V 1 base short and J 7 bases short, with 5 bases between. CDR3 amino acids: CASSLGENSPLHF. CDR3 bases: TGTGCCAGCAGCTTAGGAGAGAATTCACCCCTCCACTTT.

This rearrangement joins TRBV27 to TRBJ2-1; 12 positions agree with TRBD2. The CDR3 loop spans 17 amino acids. Looked up from germline, CDR1 is MNHEY and CDR2 is SMNVEV (reference sequence). V gave up 5 bases and J gave up 7 bases; unmatched junction bases: 12. This chain's CDR3 is CASSRNPTSGGPNEQFF. CDR3 sequence (DNA): TGTGCCAGCAGTCGAAACCCTACTAGCGGGGGGCCGAATGAGCAGTTCTTC.

This rearrangement joins TRBV5-6 to TRBJ2-3; 9 bases agree with TRBD2. Germline assignment: CDR1 SGHDT and CDR2 YYEEEE. This CDR3 has 14 residues. The V segment lost 9 bases and the J segment 2 bases; nucleotides outside the gene matches: 7. This chain's CDR3 is CATRSGGYTDTQYF. As DNA, the CDR3 is TGTGCCACCAGAAGCGGGGGGTACACAGATACGCAGTATTTT. The full variable domain, with the rest looked up from reference TRBV5-6 and TRBJ2-3, is DAGVTQSPTHLIKTRGQQVTLRCSPKSGHDTVSWYQQALGQGPQFIFQYYEEEERQRGNFPDRFSGHQFPNYSSELNVNALLLGDSALYLCATRSGGYTDTQYFGPGTRLTVL.

V is TRBV5-4 and J is TRBJ2-7; 7 bases map to TRBD1. The germline V gene encodes CDR1 SGHNT and CDR2 YYREEE (reference sequence). Trimming removed 1 base from V and 7 bases from J; junction bases left unmatched: 8. CDR3 length: 14 amino acids. CDR3 sequence: CASSLKGTAHEQYF. The CDR3 DNA follows: TGTGCCAGCAGCTTGAAGGGGACAGCGCATGAGCAGTACTTC.

In this sample, this clone turned up a few times. Within the sample, other DNA sequences also encode this same CDR3. The rearrangement uses TRBV9 and TRBJ2-1; D may be TRBD2 (5 bases). The ends were cut back, 0 bases at V and 9 bases at J, with 7 bases in the middle. This CDR3 has 12 amino acids. Germline V gene sequence: CDR1 SGDLS, CDR2 YYNGEE. CDR3 residues: CASSVGSGEQFF. The CDR3 bases are TGTGCCAGCAGCGTAGGGAGCGGTGAGCAGTTCTTC.

The DNA for the CDR3 is TGTGCCAGCAGTTACATTACAGGGAGGGGGTCAGATACGCAGTATTTT. Translating gives CASSYITGRGSDTQYF. The chain joins TRBV6-6 to TRBJ2-3; perhaps TRBD2 as D (7 bases). Germline V CDR1 and CDR2: MNHNY, SVGAGI (reference sequence). The CDR3 length is 16 residues. The V and J ends lost 2 bases and 4 bases respectively, with 16 bases between them.

J is TRBJ2-1 and V is TRBV28; D remains ambiguous. Trimming cost V 5 bases and J 5 bases, with 13 bases left between them. The CDR3 totals 14 residues. CDR1 is MDHEN, CDR2 SYDVKM, per germline. The CDR3, as DNA: TGTGCCAGCAGTCCTCCTCACTCGGACAATGAGCAGTTCTTC. It codes for CASSPPHSDNEQFF.

This CDR3 is CASSPRSTGDGEKLFF. CDR3 nucleotide sequence: TGTGCCAGCTCACCACGCTCTACAGGGGACGGTGAAAAACTGTTTTTT. This chain links TRBV18 with TRBJ1-4; TRBD1 agrees at 7 bases. V was pared by 1 base and J by 7 bases, with 9 bases of the junction left unmatched. CDR3 length: 16 residues. The germline V gene has CDR1 KGHSH and CDR2 LQKENI.

This clone has only a few counts. The chain joins TRBV7-9 to TRBJ1-1; TRBD1 matches 7 bases. The germline gives CDR1 SEHNR, CDR2 FQNEAQ (reference sequence). This CDR3 has 14 residues. V lost 4 bases, J lost 4 bases, and 6 bases stayed unmatched. The chain's CDR3 is CASSSLAGGTEAFF. CDR3 nucleotides: TGTGCCAGCAGCTCCCTGGCAGGGGGCACTGAAGCTTTCTTT.

CDR3 sequence: CASSPNRGDSPLHF. The CDR3 DNA is TGTGCCAGCAGCCCCAACAGGGGGGACTCACCCCTCCACTTT. The V gene is TRBV5-4, the J gene TRBJ1-6, with TRBD1 identical over 8 bases. This CDR3 is 14 amino acids long. Losses at the gene ends were 4 bases for V and 10 bases for J; bases not matched to a gene: 7. Germline assignment: CDR1 SGHNT and CDR2 YYREEE (reference sequence). The variable domain in full, completed from reference TRBV5-4 and TRBJ1-6, reads ETGVTQSPTHLIKTRGQQVTLRCSSQSGHNTVSWYQQALGQGPQFIFQYYREEENGRGNFPPRFSGLQFPNYSSELNVNALELDDSALYLCASSPNRGDSPLHFGNGTRLTVT.